One and the same sample provided the 12 T cell receptor beta chains below, sequenced in a study of blood T cell repertoires in COVID-19. Produced via immunoSEQ multiplex PCR; TCRdb's table is partial and in-frame only. Of roughly 330,000 clones detected, 80% to 90% appear once; the ten largest clones hold about 5.2%. Material: PBMCs or T cells enriched from blood (not recorded which). These receptors came from a woman in her twenties or thirties who had recovered from COVID-19.

The V and J genes are TRBV6-2 or TRBV6-3 and TRBJ1-2; D not certain. Trimming left V 5 bases short and J 2 bases short, with 12 bases between. CDR1 and CDR2 (germline): MNHEY, SVGEGT. The CDR3 is 14 amino acids. CDR3 sequence reads: CASSLPGGNYGYTF. CDR3 nucleotide sequence: TGTGCCAGCAGTCTCCCGGGTGGGAACTATGGCTACACCTTC.

V and J are TRBV7-6 and TRBJ2-2; the match to TRBD1 covers 7 bases. In germline, CDR1 is SGHVS, CDR2 FNYEAQ. CDR3 length: 15 amino acids. With 3 bases clipped from V and 6 bases from J, the junction kept 7 bases outside the gene matches. The chain's CDR3 is CASSFDREFAGELFF. The CDR3 DNA sequence: TGTGCCAGCAGCTTTGACAGGGAGTTTGCCGGGGAGCTGTTTTTT.

The genes are TRBV6-1 and TRBJ1-2; no firm D call. V gave up 2 bases and J gave up 2 bases, with 15 bases separating them. The CDR3 runs 16 residues. Germline CDR1 reads MNHNS; CDR2 reads SASEGT. The CDR3 here is CASSEIDTPGNYGYTF. In DNA form, the CDR3 reads TGTGCCAGCAGTGAAATCGACACGCCTGGGAACTATGGCTACACCTTC.

V is TRBV5-1 and J is TRBJ2-2, with 9 positions matching TRBD2. Per germline, CDR1 SGHRS and CDR2 YFSETQ. The CDR3 runs 20 residues. Losses at the gene ends were 2 bases for V and 1 base for J; bases not matched to a gene: 15. The chain's CDR3 is CASSFQLAGPSWMNTGELFF. The DNA for the CDR3 is TGCGCCAGCAGCTTTCAACTAGCGGGCCCGTCGTGGATGAACACCGGGGAGCTGTTTTTT. Combining the CDR3 with reference TRBV5-1 and TRBJ2-2 gives the whole variable domain KAGVTQTPRYLIKTRGQQVTLSCSPISGHRSVSWYQQTPGQGLQFLFEYFSETQRNKGNFPGRFSGRQFSNSRSEMNVSTLELGDSALYLCASSFQLAGPSWMNTGELFFGEGSRLTVL.

The CDR3 DNA sequence: TGTGCCAGCAGCCTCATGGACAGGGTTGAGGGCCACGAGCAGTACTTC. Residues: CASSLMDRVEGHEQYF. The gene calls are TRBV7-3 and TRBJ2-7; TRBD1 matches at 8 bases. CDR1 and CDR2 (germline): SGHTA, FQGTGA. J gave up 5 bases and V 5 bases, and 14 bases lay outside the gene matches. This CDR3 spans 16 amino acids.

J is TRBJ2-2 and V is TRBV5-1, with D maybe TRBD2 (5 bases). The CDR3 has 14 amino acids. Germline V gene data show CDR1 as SGHRS and CDR2 as YFSETQ. Trimming left V 0 bases short and J 5 bases short, with 8 bases between. In nucleotides, the CDR3 is TGCGCCAGCAGCTTGGATGGGGAGACCGGGGAGCTGTTTTTT. Translating gives CASSLDGETGELFF.

This rearrangement joins TRBV24-1 to TRBJ1-1; unclear D gene. The CDR3 length is 13 residues. V gave up 4 bases and J gave up 1 base, with 6 bases separating them. Germline V gene data show CDR1 as KGHDR and CDR2 as SFDVKD. Written as DNA, the CDR3 is TGTGCCACCAGTGAAACGGGGAACACTGAAGCTTTCTTT. Translating it yields CATSETGNTEAFF.

The gene calls are TRBV7-8 and TRBJ2-2; weak D call: TRBD2 (5 bases). CDR1 and CDR2 from the germline V gene are SGHVS and FQNEAQ. V lost 5 bases, J lost 5 bases, and 15 bases lay in between. This CDR3 contains 15 residues. DNA of the CDR3: TGTGCCAGCAGCACCCACCCCGGGGTTACCGGGGAGCTGTTTTTT. It yields the protein CASSTHPGVTGELFF.

The chain joins TRBV28 to TRBJ1-5; 9 bases fit TRBD1. In germline, CDR1 is MDHEN, CDR2 SYDVKM. The CDR3 has 16 residues. With V trimmed by 6 bases and J by 1 base, 7 bases remained unmatched. The CDR3 DNA sequence: TGTGCCAGCAGCCAGACCGGGACAGGGAGCAATCAGCCCCAGCATTTT. Residues: CASSQTGTGSNQPQHF.

The gene calls are TRBV2 and TRBJ2-5, with a tentative D call TRBD1 (5 bases). Germline V CDR1 and CDR2: SNHLY, FYNNEI. V was pared by 10 bases and J by 5 bases, with 14 bases between. This CDR3 has 12 amino acids. This CDR3 reads CATKGVRETQYF. As DNA, the CDR3 is TGTGCCACCAAAGGGGTTCGGGAGACCCAGTACTTC.

The gene calls are TRBV7-9 and TRBJ1-2, with 8 bases aligning to TRBD1. Trimming took 4 bases from V and 3 from J; bases not matched to a gene: 4. Germline values: CDR1 SEHNR, CDR2 FQNEAQ (reference sequence). The CDR3 runs 14 residues. The CDR3 DNA is TGTGCCAGCAGCTCTACGACAGGGGACTATGGCTACACCTTC. Its translation is CASSSTTGDYGYTF.

DNA of the CDR3: TGTGCCAGCATAGGGACAGATGAGCAGTTCTTC. This encodes CASIGTDEQFF. The chain has TRBV12-3 or TRBV12-4 and TRBJ2-1, with 7 bases lining up with TRBD1. The CDR3 runs 11 residues. V lost 7 bases and J lost 8; bases outside the gene matches: 2.